This T cell receptor beta chain stems from a study of shared clonotypes between healthy human individuals. Study-wide results and caveats: It was observed that 5% to 6.5% of naive CD4 clonotypes were shared across several donors. Estimated clonotype richness was generally higher in naive than memory subsets.

Around 32,000 T cell genomes, or about 0.2 ug DNA, went into the sorted-subset replicate PCRs. TCRdb's table, derived via immunoSEQ multiplex PCR, lists solely in-frame clones and lacks some. Of approximately 2,000,000 clones listed, about 94% are singletons. The CDR3 consists of 16 residues. Trimming cost V 6 bases and J 2 bases, with 18 bases left between them. Germline V gene lookup returns CDR1 SEHNR and CDR2 FQNEAQ (reference sequence). Terminally differentiated effector memory CD45RA+ cells were excluded from the naive CD8 cells, which were CD45RO-negative and positively selected for CCR7. Donation came from healthy HIV-negative adults that had no recent acute infections or vaccinations. As to this clone: Antigen: not known.

Sample: naive CD8+ T cells from PBMCs. The source is a man between 18 and 35 years old in good health. Some clones in this sample may be carry-over from other donors' samples. V is TRBV7-9 and J is TRBJ2-3, with D unclear. The CDR3 bases are TGTGCCAGCAGACTCATGTCCGAGAGCTTCACAGATACGCAGTATTTT. Its translation: CASRLMSESFTDTQYF. Complete variable domain (other parts from reference TRBV7-9 and TRBJ2-3): DTGVSQNPRHKITKRGQNVTFRCDPISEHNRLYWYRQTLGQGPEFLTYFQNEAQLEKSRLLSDRFSAERPKGSFSTLEIQRTEQGDSAMYLCASRLMSESFTDTQYFGPGTRLTVL.